Given below is one T cell receptor (beta chain) in context. Its antigen is currently unknown. The germline V gene encodes CDR1 LGHNT and CDR2 FRNRAP. This CDR3 has 18 amino acids. The data were taken from a study of T cells expressing NK-cell markers. Whole-study results and caveats: HCMV specificity of the expanded NKG2C+ T cell clones was not established. Also leading the CD3+CD56-NKG2C+ fraction in a handful of donors were these clonotypes.

TCRdb reworked the 5' RACE reads into one entry per CDR3 protein, no DNA. Recorded for this sample: 350,000 to 400,000 distinct CDR3 sequences. This clonotype was obtained from a woman in her fifties or sixties in good health. Sequenced sample: blood T cells: a sorted CD56 or NKG2C T cell subset, CD4+ or CD8+ T cells, or bulk PBMC T cells (not recorded which). The chain couples TRBV12-5 to TRBJ2-6; the TCRdb call, TRBD1, lacks DNA for checking. Here the CDR3 reads CASGSPGKFHSGANVLTF.